This is a list of T cell receptor beta chains from one sample in a study of regulatory T cells in long-lasting Graves disease. Each CDR3 protein gets one entry after TCRdb re-called the multiplex PCR reads with MiXCR. The table has a few hundred thousand distinct CDR3 sequences, around 19% seen once. These same data were also listed under a study on T cells in Graves' hyperthyroidism and ophthalmopathy.

This material consisted of peripheral blood mononuclear cells (PBMCs), taken at new diagnosis, from a patient treated with antithyroid drugs. The receptors stem from a young woman with Graves disease. Each CDR3 is given with its conserved first and last residue. A D gene is named only where the DNA matches it firmly. Part of the rows lack a size; the others show once, few, many or a class for expanded clones.

D gene: NA; V gene: TRBV20-1; J gene: TRBJ2-1; clone size: many; CDR3 DNA: TGCAGTGCCCACCACCGGACAGGGAGGGATGAGCAGTTCTTC; CDR3 protein: CSAHHRTGRDEQFF
D gene: TRBD1; V gene: TRBV18; J gene: TRBJ2-6; clone size: few; CDR3 DNA: TGTGCCAGCTCGCCCGCCAGACGACAGGGTTTGAAGGGGGCCAACGTCCTGACTTTC; CDR3 protein: CASSPARRQGLKGANVLTF
D gene: NA; V gene: TRBV7-2; J gene: TRBJ2-7; clone size: NA; CDR3 DNA: TGTGCCAGCAGCTTAGAGAATGGGGCTAACCAGTACTTC; CDR3 protein: CASSLENGANQYF
D gene: NA; V gene: TRBV2; J gene: TRBJ2-7; clone size: many; CDR3 DNA: TGTGCCAGCACCCTGAGCCCCTCCTACGAGCAGTACTTC; CDR3 protein: CASTLSPSYEQYF
D gene: NA; V gene: TRBV5-5; J gene: TRBJ1-2; clone size: many; CDR3 DNA: TGTGCCAGCAGCTTTAGGGGGTATGGCTACACCTTC; CDR3 protein: CASSFRGYGYTF
D gene: TRBD2; V gene: TRBV7-9; J gene: TRBJ2-1; clone size: NA; CDR3 DNA: TGTGCCAGCAGCTTAAGCGGGAGCCCCGGGGATGAGCAGTTCTTC; CDR3 protein: CASSLSGSPGDEQFF
D gene: NA; V gene: TRBV27; J gene: TRBJ1-5; clone size: NA; CDR3 DNA: TGTGCCAGCAGTTTATCGTCTGTGGGGCAGCCCCAGCATTTT; CDR3 protein: CASSLSSVGQPQHF
D gene: TRBD1; V gene: TRBV20-1; J gene: TRBJ1-1; clone size: many; CDR3 DNA: TGCAGTGCTAGAAATGCAGGGGGGGAACTGAACACTGAAGCTTTCTTT; CDR3 protein: CSARNAGGELNTEAFF
D gene: NA; V gene: TRBV6-1; J gene: TRBJ1-1; clone size: NA; CDR3 DNA: TGTGCCAGCAACGGGGGAACTGAAGCTTTCTTT; CDR3 protein: CASNGGTEAFF
D gene: TRBD1; V gene: TRBV11-2; J gene: TRBJ2-7; clone size: many; CDR3 DNA: TGTGCCAGCAGCCTCGGGACAGGAGTAACCTACGAGCAGTACTTC; CDR3 protein: CASSLGTGVTYEQYF
D gene: NA; V gene: TRBV6-6; J gene: TRBJ1-1; clone size: few; CDR3 DNA: TGTGCCAGCAGTTACTCGAGGGGGAGGAACACTGGAGCTTTCTTT; CDR3 protein: CASSYSRGRNTGAFF
D gene: TRBD1; V gene: TRBV27; J gene: TRBJ1-2; clone size: many; CDR3 DNA: TGTGCCAGCAGGCTACAGGGGGGTCATGGCTACACCTTC; CDR3 protein: CASRLQGGHGYTF
D gene: TRBD1; V gene: TRBV5-1; J gene: TRBJ2-7; clone size: many; CDR3 DNA: TGCGCCAGCAGCTTTGACACAGGGGACAGTTTCTACGAGCAGTACTTC; CDR3 protein: CASSFDTGDSFYEQYF
D gene: TRBD2; V gene: TRBV2; J gene: TRBJ2-7; clone size: many; CDR3 DNA: TGTGCCAGCACTTGGACTAGCGGGAGGTCCACAAGTTACGAGCAGTACTTC; CDR3 protein: CASTWTSGRSTSYEQYF
D gene: NA; V gene: TRBV6-4; J gene: TRBJ1-1; clone size: NA; CDR3 DNA: TGTGCCAGAACCGGGACTCCGAGTCCGGCGGAAGCTTTCTTT; CDR3 protein: CARTGTPSPAEAFF
D gene: TRBD2; V gene: TRBV2; J gene: TRBJ2-3; clone size: NA; CDR3 DNA: TGTGCCAGCAGCCCCGGGACTAGCGGGAGGGCCGGAGATACGCAGTATTTT; CDR3 protein: CASSPGTSGRAGDTQYF
D gene: TRBD2; V gene: TRBV28; J gene: TRBJ2-1; clone size: NA; CDR3 DNA: TGTGCCAGCAGTTTGACTAGCGCCTACAATGAGCAGTTCTTC; CDR3 protein: CASSLTSAYNEQFF
D gene: NA; V gene: TRBV28; J gene: TRBJ1-1; clone size: many; CDR3 DNA: TGTGCCAGCAGTTTGACTATTACTGAAGCTTTCTTT; CDR3 protein: CASSLTITEAFF
D gene: NA; V gene: TRBV27; J gene: TRBJ2-1; clone size: many; CDR3 DNA: TGTGCCACCAGCCTGAGCTCCTACAATGAGCAGTTCTTC; CDR3 protein: CATSLSSYNEQFF
D gene: NA; V gene: TRBV5-1; J gene: TRBJ2-7; clone size: NA; CDR3 DNA: TGCGCCAGCAGCTTGAAGGCAGGGGAGTACGAGCAGTACTTC; CDR3 protein: CASSLKAGEYEQYF
D gene: NA; V gene: TRBV27; J gene: TRBJ2-3; clone size: many; CDR3 DNA: TGTGCCAGCAGTTTAGGGACTCCTGCCGATACGCAGTATTTT; CDR3 protein: CASSLGTPADTQYF
D gene: TRBD2; V gene: TRBV7-3; J gene: TRBJ2-1; clone size: many; CDR3 DNA: TGTGCCAGCAGCCTTCGACTAGCGGGGGACAATGAGCAGTTCTTC; CDR3 protein: CASSLRLAGDNEQFF
D gene: TRBD1; V gene: TRBV11-2; J gene: TRBJ2-2; clone size: many; CDR3 DNA: TGTGCCAGCAGCTTTAGGGGGACAGGGGTTACCACCGGGGAGCTGTTTTTT; CDR3 protein: CASSFRGTGVTTGELFF
D gene: NA; V gene: TRBV19; J gene: TRBJ2-7; clone size: NA; CDR3 DNA: TGTGCCAGTAGTATGCGGAGGGGGCTGGACTACGAGCAGTACTTC; CDR3 protein: CASSMRRGLDYEQYF
D gene: TRBD1; V gene: TRBV2; J gene: TRBJ1-1; clone size: many; CDR3 DNA: TGTGCCAGCAGTGAAATACAGGGGACTGATGAAGCTTTCTTT; CDR3 protein: CASSEIQGTDEAFF
D gene: NA; V gene: TRBV18; J gene: TRBJ1-1; clone size: NA; CDR3 DNA: TGTGCCAGCTCACCACCGGACTGGGCAAGGAACACTGAAGCTTTCTTT; CDR3 protein: CASSPPDWARNTEAFF
D gene: NA; V gene: TRBV5-1; J gene: TRBJ1-6; clone size: few; CDR3 DNA: TGTGCCAGCAGCTTGAAGGAGGCCTATAATTCACCCCTCCACTTT; CDR3 protein: CASSLKEAYNSPLHF
D gene: NA; V gene: TRBV19; J gene: TRBJ1-1; clone size: many; CDR3 DNA: TGTGCCAGTAGTATGAGTGGGGGATGGACTGAAGCTTTCTTT; CDR3 protein: CASSMSGGWTEAFF
D gene: NA; V gene: TRBV5-6; J gene: TRBJ2-6; clone size: NA; CDR3 DNA: TGTGCCAGCAGCCCAGGGCCTGGGGTCTACGTCCTGACTTTC; CDR3 protein: CASSPGPGVYVLTF
D gene: NA; V gene: TRBV30; J gene: TRBJ2-7; clone size: NA; CDR3 DNA: TGTGCCTGGAGCGCACTGGGCTACGAGCAGTACTTC; CDR3 protein: CAWSALGYEQYF
D gene: NA; V gene: TRBV30; J gene: TRBJ2-2; clone size: many; CDR3 DNA: TGTGCCTGGAGTGTAGATTACGGGGAGCTGTTTTTT; CDR3 protein: CAWSVDYGELFF
D gene: NA; V gene: TRBV27; J gene: TRBJ2-3; clone size: many; CDR3 DNA: TGTGCCAGCAGTGCATCCGCGGGACGGTTGATAACGGTGGATTTT; CDR3 protein: CASSASAGRLITVDF
D gene: TRBD2; V gene: TRBV2; J gene: TRBJ2-3; clone size: many; CDR3 DNA: TGTGCCACACTCCTAGCGGGGGGCCTCGGAAGCACAGATACGCAGTATTTT; CDR3 protein: CATLLAGGLGSTDTQYF
D gene: TRBD1; V gene: TRBV28; J gene: TRBJ2-4; clone size: many; CDR3 DNA: TGTGCCAGCAGTTCCAACGGACAGGGAAACATTCAGTACTTC; CDR3 protein: CASSSNGQGNIQYF
D gene: TRBD1; V gene: TRBV7-9; J gene: TRBJ2-7; clone size: many; CDR3 DNA: TGTGCCAGCAGCCCAGCAGGGGGCGAGCAGTACTTC; CDR3 protein: CASSPAGGEQYF
D gene: NA; V gene: TRBV20-1; J gene: TRBJ2-7; clone size: many; CDR3 DNA: TGCAGTGCTATAGGGACCTACGAGCAGTACTTC; CDR3 protein: CSAIGTYEQYF
D gene: TRBD1; V gene: TRBV6-1; J gene: TRBJ2-7; clone size: many; CDR3 DNA: TGTGCCAGCAGACCCGGGACAGGGGGAATCTACGAGCAGTACTTC; CDR3 protein: CASRPGTGGIYEQYF
D gene: TRBD2; V gene: TRBV9; J gene: TRBJ2-1; clone size: NA; CDR3 DNA: TGTGCCAGCAGCGTGGCTAGCGGGACCCGAGGTGTTTGGGTTGAGCAGTTCTTC; CDR3 protein: CASSVASGTRGVWVEQFF
D gene: TRBD1; V gene: TRBV4-1; J gene: TRBJ1-1; clone size: NA; CDR3 DNA: TGCGCCAGCAGCCAGGGTCCGGGACAGGGGAACACTGAAGCTTTCTTT; CDR3 protein: CASSQGPGQGNTEAFF
D gene: NA; V gene: TRBV5-4; J gene: TRBJ2-2; clone size: NA; CDR3 DNA: TGTGCCAGCAGCTTGGTGGGGGGTGACACCGGGGAGCTGTTTTTT; CDR3 protein: CASSLVGGDTGELFF
D gene: TRBD1; V gene: TRBV20-1; J gene: TRBJ1-1; clone size: many; CDR3 DNA: TGCAGTGCACCGGGACAGGGAAGGGTTGCTGAAACTTTCTTT; CDR3 protein: CSAPGQGRVAETFF
D gene: NA; V gene: TRBV9; J gene: TRBJ2-2; clone size: many; CDR3 DNA: TGTGCCAGCAGCGTAACAGGGAACACCGGGGAGCTGTTTTTT; CDR3 protein: CASSVTGNTGELFF
D gene: TRBD1; V gene: TRBV2; J gene: TRBJ1-3; clone size: NA; CDR3 DNA: TGTGCCAGCAGGGAACGACGGGACAGGGCTGGAAACACCATATATTTT; CDR3 protein: CASRERRDRAGNTIYF
D gene: NA; V gene: TRBV27; J gene: TRBJ1-5; clone size: many; CDR3 DNA: TGTGCCAGCAGTTCCTCCGCAGCTTATAGCAATCAGCCCCAGCATTTT; CDR3 protein: CASSSSAAYSNQPQHF
D gene: NA; V gene: TRBV4-1; J gene: TRBJ1-5; clone size: many; CDR3 DNA: TGCGCCAGCAGCCAAGATGGGGGGGATCAGCCCCAGCATTTT; CDR3 protein: CASSQDGGDQPQHF
D gene: NA; V gene: TRBV30; J gene: TRBJ1-5; clone size: many; CDR3 DNA: TGTGCCTGGAGCCCCTACAGCTCGCCACAGGGCGGGCGACAGCCCCAGCATTTT; CDR3 protein: CAWSPYSSPQGGRQPQHF
D gene: TRBD2; V gene: TRBV3-1; J gene: TRBJ2-1; clone size: many; CDR3 DNA: TGTGCCAGCAGCCCCCCGGGACTAGCGGAGTACAATGAGCAGTTCTTC; CDR3 protein: CASSPPGLAEYNEQFF
D gene: NA; V gene: TRBV11-1; J gene: TRBJ2-2; clone size: NA; CDR3 DNA: TGTGCCAGCAGCACCCAGGGACGGACGTGGGCCGGGGAGCTGTTTTTT; CDR3 protein: CASSTQGRTWAGELFF
D gene: NA; V gene: TRBV2; J gene: TRBJ2-6; clone size: NA; CDR3 DNA: TGTGCCAGCAGTGACCACCCGTGGGGGCAGGTCCTATCTGGGGCCAACGTCCTGACTTTC; CDR3 protein: CASSDHPWGQVLSGANVLTF
D gene: NA; V gene: TRBV28; J gene: TRBJ2-5; clone size: many; CDR3 DNA: TGTGCCAGCAGTTTTAGGAGCGCGGGAGAGACCCAGTACTTC; CDR3 protein: CASSFRSAGETQYF
D gene: TRBD1; V gene: TRBV10-3; J gene: TRBJ2-7; clone size: many; CDR3 DNA: TGTGCCATCAGTGACCCCGGGACAGGGCGATCCTACGAGCAGTACTTC; CDR3 protein: CAISDPGTGRSYEQYF
D gene: NA; V gene: TRBV27; J gene: TRBJ2-3; clone size: many; CDR3 DNA: TGTGCCAGCAGTTCAACCGGGACTCGGGGCACAGATACGCAGTATTTT; CDR3 protein: CASSSTGTRGTDTQYF